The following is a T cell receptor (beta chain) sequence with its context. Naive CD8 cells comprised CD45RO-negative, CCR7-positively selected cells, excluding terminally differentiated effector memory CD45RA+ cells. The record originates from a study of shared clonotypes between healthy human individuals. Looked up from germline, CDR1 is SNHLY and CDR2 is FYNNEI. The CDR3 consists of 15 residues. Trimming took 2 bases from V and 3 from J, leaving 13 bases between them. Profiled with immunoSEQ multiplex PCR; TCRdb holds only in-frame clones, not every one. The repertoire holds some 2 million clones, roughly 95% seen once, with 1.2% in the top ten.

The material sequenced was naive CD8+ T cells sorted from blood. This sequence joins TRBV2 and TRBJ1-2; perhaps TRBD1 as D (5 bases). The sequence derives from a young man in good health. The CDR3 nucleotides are TGTGCCAGCAGTGAATCCTTACGGGGGGACTATGGCTACACCTTC. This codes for CASSESLRGDYGYTF.